This TCR beta chain was retrieved from a study of CXCR3-negative and CXCR3-positive naive CD8 T cells. Study conclusions and caveats: The study found more hydrophobic TRB CDR3s in CXCR3-positive naive cells than in CXCR3-negative naive cells. TRBV-TRBJ usage was similar across naive CXCR3 subsets but distinct in memory cells.

To note about this clonotype: Its antigen is not known.

Germline assignment: CDR1 LNHDA and CDR2 SQIVND (reference sequence). The CDR3 has 14 residues. Subsets of CD8+ T cells were each sorted in triplicate at approximately 300,000 cells apiece. Researchers prepared the TRB cDNA libraries using 5' RACE with UMI labels. TCRdb reworked the 5' RACE reads into one entry per CDR3 protein, no DNA. The sample totals around 90,000 distinct CDR3 sequences. This chain connects TRBV19 to TRBJ1-1; TCRdb calls TRBD1, which cannot be checked without DNA. Sequenced input: naive CXCR3- CD8+ T cells from blood. The sample's subset: CD45RO-CCR7+CD27+CD95- naive CD8+ T cells lacking CXCR3 (TNR3-). The clonotype was recovered from a human donor in good health. Some clones in this sample may be carry-over from other donors' samples. The CDR3 loop reads CASSTALDRVGAFF.